This TCR beta chain is drawn from a study of T cell repertoires and Cas9 in healthy adults. About the research overall: Characterization of SpCas9-reactive CD4 and CD8 T cells covered multi-effector potency, cytotoxicity and lineage. Overall study findings and caveats: SpCas9-reactive effector T cells were reportedly restrained in vitro by SpCas9-reactive regulatory T cells.

TCRdb's table, derived via immunoSEQ multiplex PCR, lists solely in-frame clones and lacks some. This sample has about 22,000 clones, with 75% to 95% found just once. The germline V gene has CDR1 SGHNT and CDR2 YENEEA. This CDR3 has 14 amino acids. J gave up 3 bases and V 6 bases, and 6 bases lay outside the gene matches. Remarks on this clone: The antigen remains unidentified.

Sequencing was carried out using CD4+ effector T cells (CD127+, CD25-, CD137-, CD154-) from PBMCs; culture status not recorded. The clonotype originates from a human donor in good health. The V and J genes are TRBV11-3 and TRBJ2-3, with 7 nucleotides matching TRBD2. DNA of the CDR3: TGTGCCAGCAGGAGGGAAGCGGGAACAGATACGCAGTATTTT. Translating it yields CASRREAGTDTQYF.